The clone carrying this TCR beta chain was recorded many times. Its antigen remains unidentified. With 3 bases removed from V and 4 bases from J, the gap between germline ends came to 13 bases. The CDR3 sequence is 14 residues long. Germline V gene lookup returns CDR1 SGHRS and CDR2 YFSETQ. RNA transcripts were the template for amplifying TCR beta CDR3 regions. HTBI primers were the set used in a first-round RT-PCR of the TCR CDR3. TCRdb ran MiXCR on the multiplex PCR reads and lists one entry per CDR3 protein. The sample includes fewer than 550,000 distinct CDR3 sequences, approximately 24% of them seen just once. Pregnant or lactating patients were excluded, as were those with uncontrolled infection or other autoimmune disease. The study based diagnoses on clinical symptoms, serum thyroxine and TRAb, thyroid ultrasound and orbital computed tomography. The entry originates in a study of T cells in Graves' hyperthyroidism and ophthalmopathy.

General study points: Expanded thyroid clonotypes (above 0.001) were mostly also found in blood.

Sample: blood. The sequence derives from a woman between 25 and 40 years old with Graves' ophthalmopathy. The chain has TRBV5-1 and TRBJ2-5; D is tentatively TRBD1 or TRBD2 (6 bases each). The CDR3 spells CASSSVPGAETQYF. CDR3 bases: TGCGCCAGCAGCTCAGTACCGGGGGCAGAGACCCAGTACTTC.